The 20 T cell receptor beta chains presented below share a single source sample, sequenced in a study of blood T cell repertoires in COVID-19. The repertoire was sequenced with immunoSEQ multiplex PCR; TCRdb's copy has only in-frame clones and lacks some. In the table there are fewer than 150,000 clones, 55% to 75% of which are singletons. The sequenced sample consisted of peripheral blood. These receptors were obtained from a human donor with acute or convalescent COVID-19. The donor label of this sample is uncertain.

To note about this clone: A read error may account for a junction end that differs from germline. The chain links TRBV28 to TRBJ1-1; D might be TRBD1 (6 bases). The CDR3 extends over 11 amino acids. Germline assignment: CDR1 MDHEN and CDR2 SYDVKM. The DNA of the CDR3 is TGTGCCAGCAGGGCCCTCTCAGGGGTAGTCTTT. Amino acids: CASRALSGVVF.

J is TRBJ2-5 and V is TRBV20-1; D is uncertain. The germline V gene encodes CDR1 DFQATT and CDR2 SNEGSKA (reference sequence). CDR3 size: 11 residues. Trimming took off 6 bases at V and 4 bases at J, with 9 bases between the two ends. The CDR3 loop reads CSAPVLETQYF. CDR3 coding DNA: TGCAGTGCCCCCGTACTAGAGACCCAGTACTTC.

This clone was found a few times. The chain carries TRBV30 and TRBJ2-2; 9 positions match TRBD2. The germline V gene has CDR1 GTSNPN and CDR2 SVGIG (reference sequence). The CDR3 has 14 residues. The V segment lost 0 bases and the J segment 10 bases; nucleotides outside the gene matches: 6. The CDR3 reads CAWSVRGGALELFF. The CDR3, as DNA: TGTGCCTGGAGTGTACGCGGGGGGGCCTTGGAGCTGTTTTTT. Complete variable domain (other parts from reference TRBV30 and TRBJ2-2): SQTIHQWPATLVQPVGSPLSLECTVEGTSNPNLYWYRQAAGRGLQLLFYSVGIGQISSEVPQNLSASRPQDRQFILSSKKLLLSDSGFYLCAWSVRGGALELFFGEGSRLTVL.

This clone has a handful of counts. J is TRBJ2-7 and V is TRBV28; 9 bases match TRBD1. CDR3 size: 16 residues. CDR1 is MDHEN and CDR2 is SYDVKM in the germline V gene. V shed 4 bases and J 4 bases; nucleotides not matched to a gene: 11. The CDR3 region is CASSSTGTGRHYEQYF. The CDR3 coding sequence is TGTGCCAGCAGTTCTACCGGGACAGGGCGCCATTACGAGCAGTACTTC.

This rearrangement joins TRBV11-2 to TRBJ1-2, with 10 bases matching TRBD1. The V gene's germline CDR1 is SGHAT and CDR2 FQNNGV. The CDR3 is 17 amino acids. The V segment lost 5 bases and the J segment 6 bases; nucleotides outside the gene matches: 15. DNA of the CDR3: TGTGCCAGCAGCCCACAGGGACAGGGGATAAAAATGGATGGCTACACCTTC. Encoded protein: CASSPQGQGIKMDGYTF.

This CDR3 reads CATSDSGQNYGYTF. CDR3 nucleotide sequence: TGTGCCACCAGTGACTCGGGACAGAACTATGGCTACACCTTC. This chain connects TRBV24-1 to TRBJ1-2, with 7 nucleotides matching TRBD1. CDR1 KGHDR and CDR2 SFDVKD come from the germline V gene. V dropped 4 bases and J dropped 2; count of bases not matched to a gene: 3. The CDR3 totals 14 residues.

This chain uses TRBV5-1 with TRBJ1-1; D uncertain. The CDR3 is 13 residues long. The V end was cut by 4 bases, the J end by 2 bases, with 9 bases between. Germline V gene data show CDR1 as SGHRS and CDR2 as YFSETQ. The CDR3 DNA is TGCGCCAGCAGCCTGGGAGCCAACACTGAAGCTTTCTTT. Protein: CASSLGANTEAFF.

J is TRBJ1-1 and V is TRBV7-3; TRBD1 aligns across 9 bases. The V and J ends lost 6 bases and 5 bases, in that order; junction bases with no gene match: 7. The CDR3 has 14 amino acids. CDR1 and CDR2 from the germline V gene are SGHTA and FQGTGA. This chain's CDR3 is CASRRDRGSTEAFF. The DNA for the CDR3 is TGTGCCAGCAGACGAGACAGGGGGAGTACTGAAGCTTTCTTT. Using reference TRBV7-3 and TRBJ1-1 for the parts outside the CDR3, the full variable domain is GAGVSQTPSNKVTEKGKYVELRCDPISGHTALYWYRQSLGQGPEFLIYFQGTGAADDSGLPNDRFFAVRPEGSVSTLKIQRTERGDSAVYLCASRRDRGSTEAFFGQGTRLTVV.

The CDR3 protein is CATSGDSYTDTQYF. In nucleotides, the CDR3 is TGTGCCACCAGTGGTGACTCTTACACAGATACGCAGTATTTT. This chain uses TRBV24-1 with TRBJ2-3; D unresolved. CDR1 and CDR2 (germline): KGHDR, SFDVKD. This CDR3 contains 14 residues. V lost 5 bases to trimming and J lost 2 bases, with 10 bases between them.

The chain employs TRBV7-9 and TRBJ1-3, with D perhaps matching TRBD1 (5 bases). The CDR3 is 16 amino acids. Trimming cost V 5 bases and J 0 bases, with 14 bases left between them. The germline gives CDR1 SEHNR, CDR2 FQNEAQ (reference sequence). As DNA, the CDR3 is TGTGCCAGCAGCCCAGGACAACCCCACTCTGGAAACACCATATATTTT. Translating gives CASSPGQPHSGNTIYF.

J is TRBJ1-5 and V is TRBV19, with D possibly being TRBD1 (6 bases). From germline, CDR1 is LNHDA and CDR2 SQIVND (reference sequence). The V gene lost 6 bases and the J gene lost 4 bases, with 22 bases spanning the gap. The CDR3 has 17 residues. CDR3 in amino acids: CASRTAQTGLLNQPQHF. The CDR3 nucleotides are TGTGCCAGTAGGACGGCTCAGACAGGCCTCTTAAATCAGCCCCAGCATTTT.

This sequence joins TRBV11-3 and TRBJ2-1; a weak D match, TRBD2 (5 bases). V lost 3 bases to trimming and J lost 9 bases, with 12 bases between them. The CDR3 length is 13 residues. The V gene's germline CDR1 is SGHNT and CDR2 YENEEA. CDR3 DNA sequence: TGTGCCAGCAGCTTTACGGGGTGGGGTGAGCAGTTCTTC. Translation: CASSFTGWGEQFF.

The chain combines TRBV2 with TRBJ2-6; a weak D match, TRBD2 (5 bases). This CDR3 contains 15 residues. V lost 6 bases, J lost 0 bases, and 9 bases lay in between. Germline V gene lookup returns CDR1 SNHLY and CDR2 FYNNEI. The CDR3 sequence: CASSVLGSGANVLTF. In DNA form, the CDR3 reads TGTGCCAGCAGCGTACTAGGCTCTGGGGCCAACGTCCTGACTTTC.

The V gene is TRBV7-8, the J gene TRBJ2-1; 10 positions match TRBD1. V gave up 5 bases and J gave up 5 bases; unmatched junction bases: 6. This CDR3 comprises 15 residues. CDR1 and CDR2 (germline): SGHVS, FQNEAQ. CDR3 sequence: CASSQVGQGNNEQFF. CDR3 bases: TGTGCCAGCAGCCAAGTGGGACAGGGGAACAATGAGCAGTTCTTC.

The V and J genes are TRBV12-3 or TRBV12-4 and TRBJ2-1; the D gene is possibly TRBD1 (5 bases). Trimming took 7 bases from V and 4 from J, leaving 8 bases between them. The CDR3 spans 12 residues. The CDR3 loop is CASTAGYNEQFF. CDR3 sequence (DNA): TGTGCCAGCACCGCAGGGTACAATGAGCAGTTCTTC.

The V gene is TRBV5-1, the J gene TRBJ1-2, with no clear D. The V end was cut by 1 base, the J end by 8 bases, with 9 bases between. The CDR3 consists of 12 residues. CDR1 SGHRS and CDR2 YFSETQ come from the germline V gene. The DNA for the CDR3 is TGCGCCAGCAGCTTGCCCCCGGGGGGCTACACCTTC. It specifies CASSLPPGGYTF. Using reference TRBV5-1 and TRBJ1-2 for the parts outside the CDR3, the full variable domain is KAGVTQTPRYLIKTRGQQVTLSCSPISGHRSVSWYQQTPGQGLQFLFEYFSETQRNKGNFPGRFSGRQFSNSRSEMNVSTLELGDSALYLCASSLPPGGYTFGSGTRLTVV.

The rearrangement joins TRBV28 to TRBJ1-1; no reliable D call. The V end lost 2 bases, the J end lost 8 bases, and 6 bases lay between the germline ends. Germline V lookup: CDR1 MDHEN, CDR2 SYDVKM. This CDR3 has 11 residues. CDR3 nucleotide sequence: TGTGCCAGCAGTTTAAGGGAGGAAGCTTTCTTT. This encodes CASSLREEAFF. Using reference TRBV28 and TRBJ1-1 for the parts outside the CDR3, the full variable domain is DVKVTQSSRYLVKRTGEKVFLECVQDMDHENMFWYRQDPGLGLRLIYFSYDVKMKEKGDIPEGYSVSREKKERFSLILESASTNQTSMYLCASSLREEAFFGQGTRLTVV.

The rearrangement links TRBV6-1 to TRBJ1-1; 7 positions agree with TRBD1. CDR1 is MNHNS, CDR2 SASEGT, per germline. The CDR3 covers 15 residues. V shed 2 bases and J 1 base; nucleotides not matched to a gene: 4. This chain's CDR3 is CASSERQGRNTEAFF. The CDR3 nucleotides are TGTGCCAGCAGTGAAAGACAGGGTAGGAACACTGAAGCTTTCTTT.

The chain recombines TRBV30 with TRBJ1-6, with D uncertain. The germline V gene encodes CDR1 GTSNPN and CDR2 SVGIG (reference sequence). The CDR3 spans 13 residues. V gave up 4 bases and J gave up 4 bases, with 8 bases separating them. The CDR3 region is CAWTRSYNSPLHF. In nucleotides, the CDR3 is TGTGCCTGGACTAGATCATATAATTCACCCCTCCACTTT.

This sequence joins TRBV19 and TRBJ1-2, with D tentatively TRBD1 (5 bases). V gave up 1 base and J gave up 4 bases, with 19 bases separating them. This CDR3 is built from 17 residues. The germline V gene encodes CDR1 LNHDA and CDR2 SQIVND (reference sequence). CDR3 DNA: TGTGCCAGTAGTATAGGGTGGGGCAGCTCGCTCGGCTATGGCTACACCTTC. The encoded protein is CASSIGWGSSLGYGYTF.